The 13 T cell receptor beta chains given below trace back to one sample, sequenced in a study of blood T cell repertoires in COVID-19 (dated by TCRdb to 2020 to 2021). The library was built by means of the immunoSEQ multiplex PCR assay. Not all clones reach the TCRdb copy of this immuneACCESS table, which keeps in-frame sequences only. Checked studies attribute under half of the gap to unresolved V genes and leave the rest unexplained. The table for this sample lists about 140,000 clones; about three quarters of them were counted only once. 9% to 10% of the sample rests with the top ten. Sequencing was done on a sample of peripheral blood. The receptors stem from a woman aged 50 to 60 with active or convalescent COVID-19.

The chain employs TRBV7-2 and TRBJ2-4, with D uncertain. The germline gives CDR1 SGHTA, CDR2 FQGNSA. The V gene lost 3 bases and the J gene lost 4 bases, with 10 bases spanning the gap. CDR3 size: 14 residues. The CDR3 loop reads CASSFSQTKNIQYF. The CDR3 region has the DNA TGTGCCAGCAGCTTTTCTCAGACTAAAAACATTCAGTACTTC.

With regard to this clone: This CDR3 is also generated by other DNA sequences in the sample. V and J are TRBV2 and TRBJ2-2; 7 positions match TRBD1. The CDR3 extends over 14 amino acids. Germline-derived CDR1 and CDR2 are SNHLY and FYNNEI. V shed 4 bases, J shed 2 bases, and the junction held 1 base outside the gene matches. CDR3 residues: CASSGQGNTGELFF. CDR3 sequence (DNA): TGTGCCAGCAGTGGACAGGGAAACACCGGGGAGCTGTTTTTT.

The chain employs TRBV20-1 and TRBJ2-3; 8 bases agree with TRBD1. The CDR3 is made up of 15 amino acids. V lost 3 bases to trimming and J lost 4 bases; unmatched junction nucleotides: 9. Looked up from germline, CDR1 is DFQATT and CDR2 is SNEGSKA (reference sequence). CDR3 protein: CSASGDRGGPDTQYF. The CDR3 bases are TGCAGTGCTAGTGGAGACAGGGGAGGCCCAGATACGCAGTATTTT.

As DNA, the CDR3 is TGTGCCAGCAGCCTAGCTAGCGGGAGCCGCAATGAGCAGTTCTTC. It translates to CASSLASGSRNEQFF. J is TRBJ2-1 and V is TRBV5-5; 10 bases agree with TRBD2. Trimming cost V 4 bases and J 6 bases; bases outside gene matches: 7. In germline, CDR1 is SGHKS, CDR2 YYEKEE (reference sequence). The CDR3 has 15 residues. The entire variable domain, with the rest obtained from reference TRBV5-5 and TRBJ2-1, is as follows: DAGVTQSPTHLIKTRGQQVTLRCSPISGHKSVSWYQQVLGQGPQFIFQYYEKEERGRGNFPDRFSARQFPNYSSELNVNALLLGDSALYLCASSLASGSRNEQFFGPGTRLTVL.

A few counts support this clone. CDR3 DNA sequence: TGTGCCAGCGAGACAGCTTCCTACGAGCAGTACTTC. Translation gives CASETASYEQYF. The chain is built from TRBV6-6 and TRBJ2-7, with D tentatively TRBD1 (5 bases). The CDR3 runs 12 residues. The germline CDR1 and CDR2 sequences are MNHNY and SVGAGI (reference sequence). Trimming shortened V by 8 bases and J by 1 base, and 9 bases separated the two germline ends.

The chain links TRBV11-2 to TRBJ2-1; TRBD2 agrees at 7 bases. Germline CDR1 and CDR2: SGHAT and FQNNGV. CDR3 length: 16 residues. V lost 0 bases, J lost 7 bases, and 9 bases stayed unmatched. CDR3 region: CASSLEGASGGNEQFF. DNA of the CDR3: TGTGCCAGCAGCTTAGAAGGGGCTAGCGGTGGTAATGAGCAGTTCTTC.

This clone was observed once. The chain carries TRBV6-2 or TRBV6-3 and TRBJ2-1; 10 bases line up with TRBD1. J gave up 4 bases and V 2 bases, and 2 bases lay outside the gene matches. CDR1 is MNHEY and CDR2 is SVGEGT in the germline V gene. The CDR3 is made up of 15 amino acids. The CDR3, as DNA: TGTGCCAGCAGTTACAGGACAGGGGGATACAATGAGCAGTTCTTC. This sequence encodes CASSYRTGGYNEQFF.

The chain joins TRBV15 to TRBJ2-1, with 7 bases that match TRBD1. The germline V gene encodes CDR1 LNHNV and CDR2 YYDKDF (reference sequence). The length of the CDR3 is 17 residues. Trimming cost V 0 bases and J 5 bases; bases outside gene matches: 10. CDR3 region: CATSRDLGQAENNEQFF. The CDR3 nucleotides are TGTGCCACCAGCAGAGATCTTGGACAGGCCGAGAACAATGAGCAGTTCTTC.

The V and J genes are TRBV7-9 and TRBJ1-1; the D gene is possibly TRBD1 (5 bases). Germline V CDR1 and CDR2: SEHNR, FQNEAQ (reference sequence). V was clipped by 5 bases and J by 1 base, with 11 bases between them. The CDR3 covers 14 residues. In nucleotides, the CDR3 is TGTGCCAGCAGCCCAGAAAGGGGGAACACTGAAGCTTTCTTT. It is translated as CASSPERGNTEAFF.

V and J are TRBV4-2 and TRBJ2-3; 14 bases map to TRBD2. Trimming at V came to 3 bases and at J to 6 bases, leaving 2 bases not matched to a gene. CDR3 length: 15 residues. Germline loops: CDR1 LGHNA, CDR2 YNFKEQ. Here the CDR3 DNA reads TGTGCCAGCAGCCACGGACTAGCGGGAGGCGATACGCAGTATTTT. Encoded protein: CASSHGLAGGDTQYF.

The gene calls are TRBV11-3 and TRBJ2-1, with D perhaps matching TRBD2 (5 bases). The CDR3 contains 13 residues. The germline CDR1 and CDR2 sequences are SGHNT and YENEEA. Trimming took off 2 bases at V and 5 bases at J, with 7 bases between the two ends. CDR3 loop: CASSLPRDNEQFF. The CDR3 DNA reads TGTGCCAGCAGCTTACCGCGGGACAATGAGCAGTTCTTC.

This clone showed up just once. The chain couples TRBV30 to TRBJ1-4, with 8 bases identical to TRBD1. CDR1 and CDR2 from the germline V gene are GTSNPN and SVGIG (reference sequence). V was clipped by 5 bases and J by 4 bases; unmatched bases: 3. CDR3 length equals 13 residues. The CDR3 loop reads CAWETGVNEKLFF. CDR3 nucleotide sequence: TGTGCCTGGGAGACAGGGGTTAATGAAAAACTGTTTTTT.

The chain is built from TRBV28 and TRBJ1-6, with a possible D match to TRBD1 (5 bases). The V gene lost 2 bases and the J gene lost 9 bases, with 11 bases spanning the gap. This CDR3 is built from 14 residues. Per the germline V gene, CDR1 is MDHEN and CDR2 is SYDVKM. Here the CDR3 reads CASSLTGVRSPLHF. The CDR3 DNA reads as TGTGCCAGCAGTTTAACGGGGGTGCGTTCACCCCTCCACTTT.